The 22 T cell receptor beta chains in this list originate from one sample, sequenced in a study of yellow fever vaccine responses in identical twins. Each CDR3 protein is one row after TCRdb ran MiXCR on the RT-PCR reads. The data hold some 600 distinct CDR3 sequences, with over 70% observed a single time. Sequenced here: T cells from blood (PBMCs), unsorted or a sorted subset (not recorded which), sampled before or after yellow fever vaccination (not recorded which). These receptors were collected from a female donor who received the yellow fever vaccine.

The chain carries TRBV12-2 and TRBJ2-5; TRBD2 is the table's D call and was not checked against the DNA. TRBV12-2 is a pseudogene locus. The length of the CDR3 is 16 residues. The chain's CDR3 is CASRLGASGIQETQYF. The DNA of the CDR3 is TGTGCAAGTCGCTTAGGGGCTAGCGGTATCCAAGAGACCCAGTACTTC.

The CDR3 DNA is TGCAGCGCCCGCTCACCGCTAGTGAACATTCAGTACTTC. This gives the protein CSARSPLVNIQYF. The gene calls are TRBV29-1 and TRBJ2-4, with D unclear. The CDR3 spans 13 residues. The V end lost 7 bases, the J end lost 7 bases, and 17 bases lay between the germline ends. CDR1 is SQVTM, CDR2 ANQGSEA, per germline.

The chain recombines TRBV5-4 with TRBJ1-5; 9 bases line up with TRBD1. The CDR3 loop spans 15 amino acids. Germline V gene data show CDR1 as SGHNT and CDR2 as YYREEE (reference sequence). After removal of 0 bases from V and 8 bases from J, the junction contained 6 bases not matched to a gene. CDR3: CASSLAGQGFEPQHF. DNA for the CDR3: TGTGCCAGCAGCTTGGCGGGACAGGGTTTCGAGCCCCAGCATTTT. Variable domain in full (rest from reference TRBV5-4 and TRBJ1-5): ETGVTQSPTHLIKTRGQQVTLRCSSQSGHNTVSWYQQALGQGPQFIFQYYREEENGRGNFPPRFSGLQFPNYSSELNVNALELDDSALYLCASSLAGQGFEPQHFGDGTRLSIL.

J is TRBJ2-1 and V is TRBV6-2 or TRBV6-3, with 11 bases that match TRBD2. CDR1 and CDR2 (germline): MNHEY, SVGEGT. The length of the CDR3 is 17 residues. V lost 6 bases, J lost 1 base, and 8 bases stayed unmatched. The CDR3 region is CASRHSRLAGSYNEQFF. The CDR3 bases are TGTGCCAGCAGACACTCGCGACTAGCGGGGTCCTACAATGAGCAGTTCTTC.

CDR3 coding DNA: TGTGCCAGCAGCTTAGCGTCTAGTCCGAATGAGCAGTTCTTC. Amino acid sequence: CASSLASSPNEQFF. The chain combines TRBV11-3 with TRBJ2-1; D is ambiguous. Germline V lookup: CDR1 SGHNT, CDR2 YENEEA. The CDR3 runs 14 residues. V lost 1 base and J lost 7, with 11 bases in between.

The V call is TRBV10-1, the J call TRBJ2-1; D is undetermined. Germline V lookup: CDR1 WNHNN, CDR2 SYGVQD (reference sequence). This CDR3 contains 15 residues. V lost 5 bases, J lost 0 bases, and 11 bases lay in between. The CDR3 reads CASSKDLSSYNEQFF. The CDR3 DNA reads TGCGCCAGCAGTAAGGACCTCAGCTCCTACAATGAGCAGTTCTTC.

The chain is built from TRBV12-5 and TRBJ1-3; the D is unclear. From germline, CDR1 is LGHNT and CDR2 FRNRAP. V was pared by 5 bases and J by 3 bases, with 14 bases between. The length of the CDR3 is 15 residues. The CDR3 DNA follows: TGTGCTAGTGGTCCACACCAACGCCTTGGAAACACCATATATTTT. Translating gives CASGPHQRLGNTIYF.

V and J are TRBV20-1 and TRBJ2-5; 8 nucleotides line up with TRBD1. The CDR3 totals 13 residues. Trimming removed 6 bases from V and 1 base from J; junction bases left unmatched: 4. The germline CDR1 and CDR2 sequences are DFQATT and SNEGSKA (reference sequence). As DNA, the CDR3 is TGCAGTGCCCCCCAGGGGGCCCAAGAGACCCAGTACTTC. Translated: CSAPQGAQETQYF.

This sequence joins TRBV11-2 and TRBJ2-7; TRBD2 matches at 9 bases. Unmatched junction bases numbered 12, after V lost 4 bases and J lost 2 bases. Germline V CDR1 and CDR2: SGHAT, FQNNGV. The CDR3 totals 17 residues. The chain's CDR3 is CASSSRQRAGGTYEQYF. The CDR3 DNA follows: TGTGCCAGCAGCTCCCGGCAGCGAGCGGGAGGCACCTACGAGCAGTACTTC.

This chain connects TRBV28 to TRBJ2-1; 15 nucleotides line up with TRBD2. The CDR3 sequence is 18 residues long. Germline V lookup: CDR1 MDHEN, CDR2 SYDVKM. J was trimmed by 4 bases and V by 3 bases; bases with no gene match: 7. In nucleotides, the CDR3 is TGTGCCAGCAGTTTTCTTAGGACTAGCGGGAGGGGTTACAATGAGCAGTTCTTC. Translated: CASSFLRTSGRGYNEQFF.

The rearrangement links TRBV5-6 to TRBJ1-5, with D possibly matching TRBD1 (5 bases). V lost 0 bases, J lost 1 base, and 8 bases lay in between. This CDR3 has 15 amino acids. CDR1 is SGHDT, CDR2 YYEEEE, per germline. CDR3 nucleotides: TGTGCCAGCAGCTTGGGTCAGGGCAGCAATCAGCCCCAGCATTTT. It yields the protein CASSLGQGSNQPQHF.

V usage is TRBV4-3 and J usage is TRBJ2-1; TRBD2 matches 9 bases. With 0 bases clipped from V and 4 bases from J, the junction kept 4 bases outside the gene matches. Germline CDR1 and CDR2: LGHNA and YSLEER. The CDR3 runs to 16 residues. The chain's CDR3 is CASSQEGRGGYNEQFF. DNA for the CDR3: TGCGCCAGCAGCCAAGAGGGGCGGGGGGGGTACAATGAGCAGTTCTTC.

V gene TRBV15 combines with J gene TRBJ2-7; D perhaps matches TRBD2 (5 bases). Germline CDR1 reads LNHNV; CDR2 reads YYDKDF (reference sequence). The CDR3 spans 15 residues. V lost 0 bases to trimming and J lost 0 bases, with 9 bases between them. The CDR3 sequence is CATSRELGSSYEQYF. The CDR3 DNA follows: TGTGCCACCAGCAGAGAATTAGGGAGCTCCTACGAGCAGTACTTC.

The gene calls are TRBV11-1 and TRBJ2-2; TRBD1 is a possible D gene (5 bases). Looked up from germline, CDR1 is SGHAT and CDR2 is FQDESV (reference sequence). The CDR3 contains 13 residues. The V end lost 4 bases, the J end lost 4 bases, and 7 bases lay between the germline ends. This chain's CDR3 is CASSYQGTGELFF. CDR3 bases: TGTGCCAGCAGCTACCAGGGCACCGGGGAGCTGTTTTTT.

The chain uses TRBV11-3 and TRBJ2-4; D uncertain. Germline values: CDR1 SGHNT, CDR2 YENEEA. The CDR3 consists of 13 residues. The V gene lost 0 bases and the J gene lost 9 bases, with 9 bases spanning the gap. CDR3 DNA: TGTGCCAGCAGCTTAGATCTGAACAGCATTCAGTACTTC. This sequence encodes CASSLDLNSIQYF. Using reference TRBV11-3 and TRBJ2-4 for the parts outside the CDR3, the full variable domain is EAGVVQSPRYKIIEKKQPVAFWCNPISGHNTLYWYLQNLGQGPELLIRYENEEAVDDSQLPKDRFSAERLKGVDSTLKIQPAELGDSAVYLCASSLDLNSIQYFGAGTRLSVL.

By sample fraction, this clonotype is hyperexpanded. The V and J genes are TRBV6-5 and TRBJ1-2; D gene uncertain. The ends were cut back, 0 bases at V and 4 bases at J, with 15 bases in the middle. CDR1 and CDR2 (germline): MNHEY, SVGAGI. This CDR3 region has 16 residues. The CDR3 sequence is CASSYSTGVGSYGYTF. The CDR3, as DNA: TGTGCCAGCAGTTACTCGACTGGGGTAGGGAGCTATGGCTACACCTTC.

The DNA for the CDR3 is TGTGCCAGTAGCCGCACAGGGGGGAATCAGCCCCAGCATTTT. Its translation: CASSRTGGNQPQHF. The rearrangement links TRBV19 to TRBJ1-5, with TRBD1 identical over 8 bases. Germline V lookup: CDR1 LNHDA, CDR2 SQIVND (reference sequence). CDR3 length equals 14 residues. J lost 4 bases, V lost 6 bases, and 5 bases had no gene match.

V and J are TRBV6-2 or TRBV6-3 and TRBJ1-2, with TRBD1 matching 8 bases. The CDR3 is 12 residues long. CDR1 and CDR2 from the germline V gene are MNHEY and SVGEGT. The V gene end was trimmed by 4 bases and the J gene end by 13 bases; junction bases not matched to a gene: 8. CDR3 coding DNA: TGTGCCAGCAGTTCCGGGACAGGTATGGTCACCTTC. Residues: CASSSGTGMVTF.

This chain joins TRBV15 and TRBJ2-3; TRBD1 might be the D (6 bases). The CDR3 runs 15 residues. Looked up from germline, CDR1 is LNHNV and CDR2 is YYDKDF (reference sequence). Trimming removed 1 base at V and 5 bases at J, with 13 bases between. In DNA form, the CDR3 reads TGTGCCACCAGCAGAGTTACAGGGCGGAAAGATACGCAGTATTTT. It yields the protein CATSRVTGRKDTQYF.

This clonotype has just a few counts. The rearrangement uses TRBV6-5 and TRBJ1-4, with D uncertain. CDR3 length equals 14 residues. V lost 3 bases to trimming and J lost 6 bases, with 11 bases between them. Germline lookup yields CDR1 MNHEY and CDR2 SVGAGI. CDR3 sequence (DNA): TGTGCCAGCAGTTATCGACAAGACGATGAAAAACTGTTTTTT. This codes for CASSYRQDDEKLFF.

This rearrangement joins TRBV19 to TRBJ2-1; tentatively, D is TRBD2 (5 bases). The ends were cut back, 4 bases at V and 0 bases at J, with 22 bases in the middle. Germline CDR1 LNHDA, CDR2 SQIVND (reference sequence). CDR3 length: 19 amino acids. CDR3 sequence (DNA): TGTGCCAGTAGTAGGCCCGTCGGAGCGGCAATTAGCTCCTACAATGAGCAGTTCTTC. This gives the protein CASSRPVGAAISSYNEQFF.

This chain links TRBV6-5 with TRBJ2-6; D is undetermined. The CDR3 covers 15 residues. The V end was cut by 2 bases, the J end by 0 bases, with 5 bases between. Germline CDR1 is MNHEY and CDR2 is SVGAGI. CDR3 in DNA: TGTGCCAGCAGTTACGTCCTCTCTGGGGCCAACGTCCTGACTTTC. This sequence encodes CASSYVLSGANVLTF.